The source of this T cell receptor (beta chain) is a study of cytomegalovirus exposure and HLA in healthy donors. Study-level information: Counted in an early data release were about 86 million unique TCRs from HLA-typed donors.

Researchers ran the PCR with 60 Vbeta and 13 Jbeta primers. Profiling relied on immunoSEQ multiplex PCR, and the TCRdb table lists in-frame clones only, not all of them. The data show about 160,000 clones, roughly 80% seen once. On this clone: The antigen remains unidentified.

Study-wide findings and caveats: Later analysis identified a missense DCLRE1C variant that was linked to TCR beta V- and J-gene trimming. It was assumed in the presence/absence analyses that sequencing depth was roughly uniform across donors. In a later analysis, parvovirus B19, influenza, CMV and Epstein-Barr virus appeared linked to several top co-occurrence clusters.

V lost 2 bases to trimming and J lost 6 bases; unmatched junction nucleotides: 17. The CDR3 has 19 amino acids. Germline values: CDR1 LGHNA, CDR2 YSLEER. J is TRBJ2-2 and V is TRBV4-3, with 8 bases aligning to TRBD2. Sample: PBMCs. The receptor was derived from a woman under 40 in good health and CMV-seropositive. In DNA form, the CDR3 reads TGCGCCAGCAGCCAACTAACGGGGGCGGGGGGAGGATGGCCCGGGGAGCTGTTTTTT. It is translated as CASSQLTGAGGGWPGELFF.